The entry that follows covers one T cell receptor (beta chain) sequence. Its antigen has not been determined. Base qualities are not at hand, and no much larger clone is one base apart. The germline V gene provides CDR1 SGHRS and CDR2 YFSETQ. V trim: 4 bases; J trim: 2 bases; unmatched bases: 2. Including the terminal cysteine and phenylalanine, the CDR3 comprises 15 residues. The only DNA kept is the CDR3, 45 bases in frame from the first base. This specimen's time point label, per the study, means: cells obtained before transplantation from donor or recipient. CD3+CD4+ and CD3+CD8+ populations were FACS-sorted from unstimulated pre-transplant donor and recipient cells taken from spleen or lymph nodes. This entry is derived from a study of graft-versus-host responses after intestinal transplantation (dated by TCRdb to the early 2020s). Concerning the study at large: The transplants that recipients received were multivisceral, liver-intestinal, or isolated intestinal. Every recipient was given anti-thymocyte globulin induction, then maintenance tacrolimus and steroids for 2 to 3 years. After intestinal transplantation, graft-versus-host and host-versus-graft alloreactive T cell clones in the graft, circulation and bone marrow were tracked using bulk TCR-beta CDR3 sequencing. Alloreactive clones were identified by sequencing pre-transplant mixed lymphocyte reaction products and comparing them with unstimulated pre-transplant donor and recipient T cells. The cohort enrolled 20 to 25 intestinal transplant recipients, one of whom was a retransplant, and a few patients without pretransplant specimens were excluded. A peak of at least 4% donor T cells among recipient peripheral blood mononuclear cells was the definition used for donor T cell macrochimerism. Samples from a few later patients were sequenced in-house on an Illumina MiSeq with MiXCR processing rather than by the commercial service. The study at large found these results: Conclusions were limited by the relatively low number and heterogeneity of intestinal transplant patients. High GvH to HvG T cell clonal ratios were observed in the allografts of patients with donor T cell macrochimerism. GvH clones were detected in recipient bone marrow, and some of these GvH clones were observed earlier in ileal mucosa or blood, consistent with an intestinal mucosal origin. Early after transplant, peak levels of circulating GvH clones were found to be associated with declines in HvG clones.

Receptor libraries were prepared by the immunoSEQ multiplex PCR assay. For most patients, genomic DNA was isolated with the Qiagen DNeasy Blood and Tissue Kit and shipped frozen to Adaptive Biotechnologies for TCR sequencing. High-throughput TCR-beta CDR3 sequencing of genomic DNA from most patients was performed by Adaptive Biotechnologies. Processing in the source paper ran as follows. TCR sequencing data were retrieved from Adaptive's ImmunoSEQ software for some 17 patients, whereas a few other patients were processed with MiXCR and VDJtools. CD4 versus CD8 sorting errors were corrected by removing sequences found in both subsets at a frequency ratio below 5:1. CDR3 nucleotide sequences shared by donor and recipient were removed because the origin of these sequences could not be assigned. At least 2-fold expansion over unstimulated cells and a minimum CFSE-low frequency of 0.002% (template counts) or 0.001% (read counts) were required for clones to be classified as alloreactive. Mappable clones were those detected in sequenced pre-transplant spleen, lymph node, or MLR CFSE-low populations of the donor or recipient. Cumulative frequency of alloreactive clones was calculated as a percentage of all sequences weighted by copy number. The clones in this table, taken by TCRdb from immuneACCESS, are in-frame only. Not every clone is retained; where verified, under half of the shortfall comes from an unresolved V gene, and the cause of the rest is unknown. The DNA was the basis for D and trimming; V, J and clone size are from that table. For this sample the table gives 140,000 or so clones, of which around 90% were detected only once. 0.19% of the sample rests with the top ten.

The rearrangement combines TRBV5-1 with TRBJ2-2; TRBD1 lines up with 10 middle nucleotides. The sequence was collected from a human donor who received an intestinal transplant. The source was unstimulated CD4+ T cells sorted from spleen or lymph node cells, collected before intestinal transplant. The bases are TGCGCCAGCAGCGGGGACAGGGGAAACACCGGGGAGCTGTTTTTT. Its amino acids are CASSGDRGNTGELFF.